Listed here are 12 T cell receptor beta chains from one sample, sequenced in a study of blood T cells in healthy people across ages. With a J-beta primer mix and a sample-barcoded 5' primer, a second PCR ran roughly 7 to 11 cycles. TCRdb re-analysed the 5' RACE reads in MiXCR, keeping a single row per CDR3 protein. Here the sample spans fewer than 2,000,000 distinct CDR3 sequences, about 35% being singletons. The sample taken for sequencing was blood. These receptors were obtained from a woman in her twenties or thirties in good health.

Regarding this clonotype: One junction end disagrees with the germline gene, perhaps due to a read error. The J gene is TRBJ2-1, the V gene TRBV20-1; D gene uncertain. The V gene's germline CDR1 is DFQATT and CDR2 SNEGSKA (reference sequence). The CDR3 length is 13 residues. CDR3 protein: CSAARAIPNGQFF. The CDR3 DNA follows: TGCAGTGCTGCAAGGGCCATCCCCAATGGGCAGTTCTTC.

The table lists this clonotype with many counts. The J gene is TRBJ2-3, the V gene TRBV4-2; D gene uncertain. CDR3 length: 13 amino acids. The germline CDR1 and CDR2 sequences are LGHNA and YNFKEQ. Trimming removed 3 bases from V and 6 bases from J, with 10 bases in between. CDR3 bases: TGTGCCAGCAGCCAGGATGTCACTGATACGCAGTATTTT. This gives the protein CASSQDVTDTQYF.

This chain connects TRBV9 to TRBJ2-5; 8 positions match TRBD2. Germline lookup yields CDR1 SGDLS and CDR2 YYNGEE. The length of the CDR3 is 17 residues. Trimming took 6 bases from V and 4 from J; bases not matched to a gene: 17. The CDR3 loop is CASNALGSGRGGETQYF. For the CDR3, the DNA is TGTGCCAGCAACGCGCTAGGGTCCGGGAGGGGGGGAGAGACCCAGTACTTC. Full variable domain (rest looked up from reference TRBV9 and TRBJ2-5): DSGVTQTPKHLITATGQRVTLRCSPRSGDLSVYWYQQSLDQGLQFLIQYYNGEERAKGNILERFSAQQFPDLHSELNLSSLELGDSALYFCASNALGSGRGGETQYFGPGTRLLVL.

This clonotype came up a few times. The genes are TRBV20-1 and TRBJ2-7, with 12 bases aligning to TRBD2. Looked up from germline, CDR1 is DFQATT and CDR2 is SNEGSKA (reference sequence). J was trimmed by 0 bases and V by 5 bases; bases with no gene match: 11. The CDR3 consists of 17 residues. The CDR3 DNA reads TGCAGTGCTCCTCGGATGACTAGCGGGGGAGCCTCCTACGAGCAGTACTTC. Its translation: CSAPRMTSGGASYEQYF.

The rearrangement uses TRBV4-1 and TRBJ1-1; 8 positions agree with TRBD1. The CDR3 is made up of 18 amino acids. The V and J ends lost 4 bases and 4 bases, in that order; junction bases with no gene match: 17. The germline gives CDR1 MGHRA, CDR2 YSYEKL. The CDR3: CASSRGVAGGVKSTEAFF. CDR3 nucleotide sequence: TGCGCCAGCAGCCGGGGGGTGGCAGGGGGCGTAAAAAGCACTGAAGCTTTCTTT.

The chain links TRBV5-1 to TRBJ1-4; D gene ambiguous. With 4 bases removed from V and 8 bases from J, the gap between germline ends came to 9 bases. The CDR3 has 12 residues. Germline CDR1 reads SGHRS; CDR2 reads YFSETQ. The CDR3 nucleotides read TGCGCCAGCAGCCCGGACGGGGAAAAACTGTTTTTT. Amino acids: CASSPDGEKLFF. The complete variable domain, with remaining parts taken from reference TRBV5-1 and TRBJ1-4, reads KAGVTQTPRYLIKTRGQQVTLSCSPISGHRSVSWYQQTPGQGLQFLFEYFSETQRNKGNFPGRFSGRQFSNSRSEMNVSTLELGDSALYLCASSPDGEKLFFGSGTQLSVL.

This clonotype came up a few times. This chain connects TRBV10-3 to TRBJ1-1; the D is unclear. The CDR3 is 13 amino acids. V gave up 3 bases and J gave up 8 bases, with 13 bases separating them. The V gene's germline CDR1 is ENHRY and CDR2 SYGVKD. CDR3 in DNA: TGTGCCATCAGTGATTCAAGGCACGAAGAAGCTTTCTTT. Its protein product is CAISDSRHEEAFF.

A remark on this clonotype: A much larger clone differs by one base, so this may be a read error. The chain recombines TRBV28 with TRBJ2-7; TRBD1 might be the D (6 bases). The CDR3 runs 11 residues. Trimming took off 9 bases at V and 3 bases at J, with 9 bases between the two ends. Germline loops: CDR1 MDHEN, CDR2 SYDVKM. Written as DNA, the CDR3 is TGTGCCAGACAGGGTGGCTACGAGCAGTACTTC. Protein: CARQGGYEQYF.

The chain has TRBV6-6 and TRBJ1-4; no clear D gene. CDR3 length: 13 amino acids. V lost 9 bases and J lost 0, with 8 bases in between. CDR1 and CDR2 (germline): MNHNY, SVGAGI (reference sequence). CDR3 sequence reads: CASEGATNEKLFF. The CDR3 nucleotides read TGTGCCAGTGAGGGAGCAACTAATGAAAAACTGTTTTTT.

V is TRBV10-3 and J is TRBJ1-1; unclear D gene. V was shortened by 2 bases and J by 7 bases, with 8 bases between the two germline ends. Germline CDR1 and CDR2: ENHRY and SYGVKD. The CDR3 covers 12 residues. CDR3 protein: CAISEAEGEAFF. CDR3 nucleotide sequence: TGTGCCATCAGTGAGGCAGAGGGTGAAGCTTTCTTT.

The rearrangement uses TRBV5-4 and TRBJ2-2; unclear D gene. Trimming cost V 3 bases and J 2 bases, with 14 bases left between them. CDR1 SGHNT and CDR2 YYREEE come from the germline V gene (reference sequence). CDR3 length: 16 residues. CDR3 DNA: TGTGCCAGCAGCTCATCGGCTCTACTAAACACCGGGGAGCTGTTTTTT. This sequence encodes CASSSSALLNTGELFF.

With regard to this clonotype: At one of its ends the junction is not consistent with the germline gene, which may arise from a read error. The J gene is TRBJ1-4, the V gene TRBV5-1; 7 nucleotides align to TRBD1. The CDR3 runs to 16 residues. CDR1 is SGHRS and CDR2 is YFSETQ in the germline V gene. In nucleotides, the CDR3 is TGCGCCAGCAGCATGACAGGGTTGGGGCCTAATGAAAAACGGTTTTTT. Translating gives CASSMTGLGPNEKRFF.